The clone carrying this T cell receptor beta chain was seen at least ten times. Its antigen is unidentified. Using its own MiXCR run on the reads, TCRdb lists one record per CDR3 protein. The sample consists of 100,000 to 150,000 distinct CDR3 sequences, about 10% of them appearing once. This record belongs to a study of T cell repertoires in cytomegalovirus infection. Study at large: Indicated by public TCR beta signatures were CMV infection and matching HLA type. Study-wide results and limits: HLA-C-restricted CMV-specific TCR beta clonotypes prevailed in the ex vivo response.

Germline values: CDR1 SGHTA, CDR2 FQGNSA. This CDR3 comprises 15 residues. J was trimmed by 5 bases and V by 4 bases; bases with no gene match: 10. Sample: PBMCs. This chain uses TRBV7-2 with TRBJ1-1; 7 bases match TRBD1. The receptor was derived from a human donor in good health (CMV status not recorded). Some clones in this sample may be carry-over from other donors' samples. For the CDR3, the DNA is TGTGCCAGCAGCTCTCTGACAGGGAGGAGAACTGAAGCTTTCTTT. This sequence encodes CASSSLTGRRTEAFF.